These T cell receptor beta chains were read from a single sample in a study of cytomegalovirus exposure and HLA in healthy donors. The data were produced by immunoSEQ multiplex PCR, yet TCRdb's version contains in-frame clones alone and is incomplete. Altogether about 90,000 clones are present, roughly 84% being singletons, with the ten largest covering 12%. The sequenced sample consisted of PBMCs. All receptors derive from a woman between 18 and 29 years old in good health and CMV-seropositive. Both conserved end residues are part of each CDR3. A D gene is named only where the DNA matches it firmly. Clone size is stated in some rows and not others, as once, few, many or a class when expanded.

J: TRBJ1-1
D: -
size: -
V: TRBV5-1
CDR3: CASSLQWNTEAFF
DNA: TGCGCCAGCAGCTTGCAGTGGAACACTGAAGCTTTCTTT

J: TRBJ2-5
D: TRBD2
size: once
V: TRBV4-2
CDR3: CASSQPGTSGAGTQYF
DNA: TGTGCCAGCAGCCAGCCCGGGACTAGCGGGGCTGGGACCCAGTACTTC

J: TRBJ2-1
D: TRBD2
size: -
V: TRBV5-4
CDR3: CASSPTGLAYNEQFF
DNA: TGTGCCAGCAGCCCGACCGGACTAGCTTACAATGAGCAGTTCTTC

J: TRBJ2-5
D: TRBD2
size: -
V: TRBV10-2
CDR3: CASSDVAGGPQETQYF
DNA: TGCGCCAGCAGTGACGTAGCGGGGGGCCCCCAAGAGACCCAGTACTTC

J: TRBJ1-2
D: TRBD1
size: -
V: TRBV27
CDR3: CASSWKQGDGYTF
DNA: TGTGCCAGCAGTTGGAAACAGGGGGATGGCTACACCTTC

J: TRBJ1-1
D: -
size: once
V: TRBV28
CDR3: CASSLFRAAEAFF
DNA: TGTGCCAGCAGTTTATTCAGGGCGGCTGAAGCTTTCTTT

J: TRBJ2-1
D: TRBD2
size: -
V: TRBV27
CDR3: CASSFTSGGYNEQFF
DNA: TGTGCCAGCAGTTTTACTAGCGGGGGGTACAATGAGCAGTTCTTC

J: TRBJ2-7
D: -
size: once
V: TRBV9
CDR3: CASSVGSGASYEQYF
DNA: TGTGCCAGCAGCGTCGGTAGCGGTGCCTCCTACGAGCAGTACTTC

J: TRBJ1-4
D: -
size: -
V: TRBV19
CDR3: CASNQQHLPTNEKLFF
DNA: TGTGCCAGTAATCAACAGCACCTGCCAACTAATGAAAAACTGTTTTTT

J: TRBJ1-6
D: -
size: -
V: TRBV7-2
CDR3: CASSLGANSPLHF
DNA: TGTGCCAGCAGCTTGGGGGCGAATTCACCCCTCCACTTT

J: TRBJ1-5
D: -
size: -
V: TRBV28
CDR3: CASSLPSGGVWSNQPQHF
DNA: TGTGCCAGCAGTTTACCTAGCGGGGGAGTTTGGAGCAATCAGCCCCAGCATTTT

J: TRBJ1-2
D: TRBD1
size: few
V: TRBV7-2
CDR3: CASSPWTGPDGYTF
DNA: TGTGCCAGCAGCCCGTGGACAGGGCCAGACGGCTACACCTTC

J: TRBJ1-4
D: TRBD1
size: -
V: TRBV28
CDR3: CASSSGGQGNEKLFF
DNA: TGTGCCAGCAGTTCTGGAGGACAGGGTAATGAAAAACTGTTTTTT

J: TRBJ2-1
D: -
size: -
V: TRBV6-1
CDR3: CASSDPGNEQFF
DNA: TGTGCCAGCAGTGATCCGGGCAATGAGCAGTTCTTC

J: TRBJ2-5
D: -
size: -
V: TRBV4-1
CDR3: CASSHRGDQETQYF
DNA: TGCGCCAGCAGCCATCGAGGAGACCAAGAGACCCAGTACTTC

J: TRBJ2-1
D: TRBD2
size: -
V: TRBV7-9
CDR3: CASSLSGVSYNEQFF
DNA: TGTGCCAGCAGCTTAAGCGGGGTCTCCTACAATGAGCAGTTCTTC

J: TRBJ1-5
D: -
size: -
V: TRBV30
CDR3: CAWSVMGALFQPQHF
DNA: TGTGCCTGGAGTGTAATGGGGGCGCTTTTTCAGCCCCAGCATTTT

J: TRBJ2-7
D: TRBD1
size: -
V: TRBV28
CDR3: CASSPSGQSSYEQYF
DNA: TGTGCCAGCAGTCCCTCGGGACAGAGCTCCTACGAGCAGTACTTC

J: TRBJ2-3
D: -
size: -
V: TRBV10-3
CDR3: CAIGDTSSTDTQYF
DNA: TGTGCCATCGGGGACACCTCTAGCACAGATACGCAGTATTTT